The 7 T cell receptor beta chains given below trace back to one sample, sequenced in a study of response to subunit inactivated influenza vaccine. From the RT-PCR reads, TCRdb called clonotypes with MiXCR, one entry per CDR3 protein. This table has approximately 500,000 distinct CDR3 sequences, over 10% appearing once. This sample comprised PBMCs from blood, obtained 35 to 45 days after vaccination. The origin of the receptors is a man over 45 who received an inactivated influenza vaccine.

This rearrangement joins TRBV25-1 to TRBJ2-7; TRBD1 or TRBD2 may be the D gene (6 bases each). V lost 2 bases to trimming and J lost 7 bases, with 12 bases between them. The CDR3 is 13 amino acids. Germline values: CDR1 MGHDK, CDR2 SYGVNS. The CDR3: CASSEGGLGEQYF. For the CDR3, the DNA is TGTGCCAGCAGTGAAGGGGGGCTGGGGGAGCAGTACTTC.

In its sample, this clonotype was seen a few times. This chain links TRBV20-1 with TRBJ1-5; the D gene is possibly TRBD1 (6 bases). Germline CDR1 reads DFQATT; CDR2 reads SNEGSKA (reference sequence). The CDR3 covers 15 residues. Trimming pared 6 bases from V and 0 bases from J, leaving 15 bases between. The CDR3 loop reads CSAAQGGGSNQPQHF. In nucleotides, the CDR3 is TGCAGTGCCGCCCAAGGGGGGGGTAGCAATCAGCCCCAGCATTTT.

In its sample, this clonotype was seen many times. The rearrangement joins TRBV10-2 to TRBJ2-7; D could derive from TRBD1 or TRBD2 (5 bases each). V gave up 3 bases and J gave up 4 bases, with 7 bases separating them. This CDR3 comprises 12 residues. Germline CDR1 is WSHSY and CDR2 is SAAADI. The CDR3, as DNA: TGCGCCAGCAGTGACGAGGGGTACGAGCAGTACTTC. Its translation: CASSDEGYEQYF.

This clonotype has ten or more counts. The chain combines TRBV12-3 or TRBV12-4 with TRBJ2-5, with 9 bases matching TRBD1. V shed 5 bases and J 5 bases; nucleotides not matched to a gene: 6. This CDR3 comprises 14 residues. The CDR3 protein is CASSPTGGGETQYF. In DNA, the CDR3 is TGTGCCAGCAGTCCCACAGGGGGCGGCGAGACCCAGTACTTC.

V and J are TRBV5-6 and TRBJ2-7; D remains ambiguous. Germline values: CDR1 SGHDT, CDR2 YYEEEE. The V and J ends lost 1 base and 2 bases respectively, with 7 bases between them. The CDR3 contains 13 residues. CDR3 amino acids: CASSLWPTYEQYF. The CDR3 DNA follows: TGTGCCAGCAGCTTGTGGCCGACCTACGAGCAGTACTTC.

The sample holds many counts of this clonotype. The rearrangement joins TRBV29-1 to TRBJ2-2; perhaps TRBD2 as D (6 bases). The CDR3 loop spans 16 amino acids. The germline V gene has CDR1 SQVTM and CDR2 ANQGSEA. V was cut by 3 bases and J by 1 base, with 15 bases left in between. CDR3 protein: CSVEVRSAGNTGELFF. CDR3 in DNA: TGCAGCGTTGAGGTGCGCTCAGCGGGGAACACCGGGGAGCTGTTTTTT.

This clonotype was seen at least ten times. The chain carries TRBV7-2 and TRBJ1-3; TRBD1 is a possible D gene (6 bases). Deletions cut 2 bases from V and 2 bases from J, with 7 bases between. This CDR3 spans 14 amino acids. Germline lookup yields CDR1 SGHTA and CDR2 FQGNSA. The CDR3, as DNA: TGTGCCAGCAGCTTAAACAGGGCTGGAAACACCATATATTTT. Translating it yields CASSLNRAGNTIYF.